What follows is one TCR beta chain and its context. Its antigen target is currently unknown. No base-level quality is on record; no much larger clone is a single base apart. The CDR3 regions of human TCRbeta chains were analyzed by immunosequencing. For the original study's pipeline: Repertoire TCRs were checked for matches against a reference library of SARS-CoV-2-specific TCRs that had been generated using the MIRA antigen-specificity platform. Breadth was defined as the fraction of unique TCRs that were SARS-CoV-2-associated. Depth was defined as the fraction of total T cells that were SARS-CoV-2-associated. Using the MIRA data, every spike-specific TCR was mapped to the spike region that the TCR reacted to and assigned to either a CD4 or a CD8 class. Log10-transformed breadth and depth values were compared by one-way ANOVA with Sidak's multiple comparisons tests. TCRdb stores this immuneACCESS table with in-frame sequences only. Part of the clones is absent; in the studies checked, under half of the shortfall reflects unresolved V genes, and no reason is known for the rest. V and J calls and clone size are those listed in that table; D and trimming were worked out from the DNA. The sample profile shows roughly 150,000 clones; around 92% of them were found once. The ten largest clonotypes hold around 1% of the sample.

The data belong to a study of T cell responses to AZD1222 COVID-19 vaccine (dated by TCRdb to the early 2020s). In terms of the full investigation: TCR sequencing covered roughly 230 trial participants: 207 given two doses of AZD1222 and 26 given two doses of MenACWY control vaccine. Trial participants were enrolled into age subgroups of 18-55, 56-69 and 70-plus years, which contained about 150, 27 and 61 TCR-sequenced participants, respectively. Here is what the overall study found, with its caveats: In the small 56-69-year group, the increase in depth fell short of significance, most likely because of low power. Reportedly, close to half of the unique spike-specific TCRs recognized epitopes lying outside the regions that are mutated in the B.1.351 and B.1.1.7 variants. Participants were mostly white British and included more females than males, and it was suggested by the authors that clonal diversity may have been underestimated. The vaccine-associated CD4 TCRs covered the entire spike protein, and the dominant responses fell in regions 160-218 and 743-854. Because no samples from the day 14 peak response were available, repertoires could be characterized only after the peak T cell response. Only 5 to 7 AZD1222 recipients were SARS-CoV-2 seropositive at baseline, limiting conclusions about previously exposed vaccinees. Spike-specific TCR breadth and depth rose significantly after two AZD1222 doses compared with day 0 and with MenACWY recipients.

The time point label, read with the paper, signifies: about 28 days (+/-7) after the second vaccine dose. Because spike-specific TCR depth and breadth did not differ between the two schedules, AZD1222 recipients who got a second dose at roughly 4 weeks were pooled with those who got a second dose at roughly 12 weeks. Vaccinee samples were obtained from the UK trials COV001 and COV002, which included a single-blind randomized controlled phase 2/3 trial of AZD1222 (ChAdOx1 nCoV-19) in healthy adults. Trial participant PBMC samples were collected at day 0 and day 28 after the second dose for TCRbeta chain sequencing. From the cysteine through the phenylalanine, the CDR3 covers 15 amino acids. This entry keeps only the CDR3 DNA: 45 bases, framed from base 1. V loses 2 bases, J loses 0 bases, and the germline ends lie 7 bases apart. The CDR1 and CDR2 encoded by the germline V gene are MNHEY and SVGEGT.

The receptor's source is an adult who received the AZD1222 COVID-19 vaccine. Recombination linked TRBV6-2 or TRBV6-3 to TRBJ1-4; tentative D gene TRBD1, with 5 bases matching. The specimen was peripheral blood, collected 28 days after the second AZD1222 dose. The DNA sequence reads TGTGCCAGCAGTTACGGGGGTGCAACTAATGAAAAACTGTTTTTT. Its protein is CASSYGGATNEKLFF.